The rows below give T cell receptor beta chains drawn from one sample of a study of blood T cell repertoires in COVID-19. Assay: immunoSEQ multiplex PCR; the TCRdb copy retains only in-frame clones and omits some. There are 150,000 or so clones in the sample; around nine tenths occur only once, and 2.4% lies in the top ten. The sample taken for sequencing was peripheral blood. All receptors derive from a woman in her seventies with acute or convalescent COVID-19. The conserved cysteine and the conserved F or W are not part of the CDR3 here. Each record gives: V gene, J gene, CDR3 protein.

V gene: TRBV10-3; J gene: TRBJ1-2; CDR3 protein: AISDLQGAGDGYT
V gene: TRBV7-9; J gene: TRBJ2-5; CDR3 protein: ASSFARLAGETQY
V gene: TRBV7-9; J gene: TRBJ2-3; CDR3 protein: ASSPAIQGNTDTQY
V gene: TRBV3-1/TRBV3-2; J gene: TRBJ1-2; CDR3 protein: ASSQARGYT
V gene: TRBV12-3/TRBV12-4; J gene: TRBJ1-2; CDR3 protein: ASSLLPSRGYT
V gene: TRBV9; J gene: TRBJ2-3; CDR3 protein: ASSASIGGASSDTQY
V gene: TRBV4-1; J gene: TRBJ1-2; CDR3 protein: ASSLPGGPLDSSGYT
V gene: TRBV3-1/TRBV3-2; J gene: TRBJ2-2; CDR3 protein: ASSLSGGPGELF
V gene: TRBV5-8; J gene: TRBJ1-5; CDR3 protein: ASSLTGYSNQPQH
V gene: TRBV6-5; J gene: TRBJ2-1; CDR3 protein: ASSRGAEANEQF
V gene: TRBV12-5; J gene: TRBJ2-2; CDR3 protein: ASGAGQGDTGELF
V gene: TRBV20-1; J gene: TRBJ1-1; CDR3 protein: SASIPGQRNTEAF
V gene: TRBV19; J gene: TRBJ2-3; CDR3 protein: ASSIFFGAHQSTDTQY
V gene: TRBV6-6; J gene: TRBJ1-6; CDR3 protein: ASLGHSSYNSPLH
V gene: TRBV7-2; J gene: TRBJ2-1; CDR3 protein: ASSSGGSGGYNEQF
V gene: TRBV2; J gene: TRBJ2-1; CDR3 protein: ASSKKRGGSYNEQF
V gene: TRBV19; J gene: TRBJ1-3; CDR3 protein: ASLPGQPSGNTIY
V gene: TRBV7-2; J gene: TRBJ1-2; CDR3 protein: ASSLGQNYGYT
V gene: TRBV11-2; J gene: TRBJ1-3; CDR3 protein: ASSSQGLANTIY
V gene: TRBV5-8; J gene: TRBJ2-2; CDR3 protein: ASSLLSGTGELF
V gene: TRBV18; J gene: TRBJ1-3; CDR3 protein: ASSPDRGVSGNTIY
V gene: TRBV19; J gene: TRBJ2-7; CDR3 protein: ASSRDRNYEQY
V gene: TRBV7-9; J gene: TRBJ2-5; CDR3 protein: ASSLGTLTAQETQY
V gene: TRBV5-1; J gene: TRBJ1-2; CDR3 protein: ASSSSKGQGLGYGYT
V gene: TRBV7-6; J gene: TRBJ2-3; CDR3 protein: ASSSYSRDTQY
V gene: TRBV19; J gene: TRBJ1-3; CDR3 protein: ASTETSGNTIY